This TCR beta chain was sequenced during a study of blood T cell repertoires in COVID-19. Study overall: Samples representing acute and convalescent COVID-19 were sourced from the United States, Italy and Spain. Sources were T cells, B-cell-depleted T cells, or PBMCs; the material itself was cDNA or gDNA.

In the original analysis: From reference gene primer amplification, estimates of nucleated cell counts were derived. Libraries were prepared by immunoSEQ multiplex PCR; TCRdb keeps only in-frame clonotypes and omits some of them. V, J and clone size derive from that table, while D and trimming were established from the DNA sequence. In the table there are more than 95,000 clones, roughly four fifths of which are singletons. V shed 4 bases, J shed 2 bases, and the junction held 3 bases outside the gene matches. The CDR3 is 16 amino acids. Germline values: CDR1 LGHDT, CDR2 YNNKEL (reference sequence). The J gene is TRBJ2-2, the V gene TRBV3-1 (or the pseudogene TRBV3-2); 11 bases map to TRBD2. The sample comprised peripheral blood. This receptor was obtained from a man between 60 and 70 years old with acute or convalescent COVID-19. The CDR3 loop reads CASSPGLAVNTGELFF. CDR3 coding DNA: TGTGCCAGCAGCCCGGGACTAGCGGTTAACACCGGGGAGCTGTTTTTT.